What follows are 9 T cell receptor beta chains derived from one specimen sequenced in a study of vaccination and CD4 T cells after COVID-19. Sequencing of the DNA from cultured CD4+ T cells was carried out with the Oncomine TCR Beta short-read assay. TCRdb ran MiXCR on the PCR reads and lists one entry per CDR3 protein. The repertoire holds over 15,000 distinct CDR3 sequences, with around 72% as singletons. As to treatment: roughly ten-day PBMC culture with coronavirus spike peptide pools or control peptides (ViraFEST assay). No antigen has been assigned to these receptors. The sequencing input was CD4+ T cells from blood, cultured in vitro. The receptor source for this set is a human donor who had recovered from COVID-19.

The CDR3 region has the DNA TGTGCCACCAGCAGAGTAACTCCGGGGGCTGACGAGCAGTACTTC. Its translation is CATSRVTPGADEQYF. The V gene is TRBV15, the J gene TRBJ2-7; D may match TRBD1 or TRBD2 (6 bases each). The CDR3 is 15 residues long. Germline values: CDR1 LNHNV, CDR2 YYDKDF (reference sequence). V was trimmed by 1 base and J by 5 bases, leaving 15 bases between them.

The CDR3 sequence: CASSRDTPGSYEQYF. In nucleotides, the CDR3 is TGTGCCAGCAGCCGTGACACCCCGGGCTCCTACGAGCAGTACTTC. This chain uses TRBV6-2 or TRBV6-3 with TRBJ2-7, with unresolved D. Germline values: CDR1 MNHEY, CDR2 SVGEGT. V was trimmed by 6 bases and J by 0 bases, leaving 15 bases between them. The CDR3 extends over 15 amino acids.

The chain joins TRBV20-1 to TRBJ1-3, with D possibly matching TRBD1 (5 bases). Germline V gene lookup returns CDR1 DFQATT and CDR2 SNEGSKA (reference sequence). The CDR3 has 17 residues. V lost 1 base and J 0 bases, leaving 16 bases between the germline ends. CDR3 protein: CSARVAGRGSSGNTIYF. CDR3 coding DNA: TGCAGTGCTAGAGTGGCGGGTAGGGGCAGCTCTGGAAACACCATATATTTT.

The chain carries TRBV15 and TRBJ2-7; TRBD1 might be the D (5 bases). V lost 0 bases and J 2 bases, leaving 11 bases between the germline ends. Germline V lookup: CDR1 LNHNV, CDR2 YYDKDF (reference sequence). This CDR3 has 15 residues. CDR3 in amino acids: CATSRERQGTYEQYF. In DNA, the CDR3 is TGTGCCACCAGCAGAGAGCGGCAGGGAACCTACGAGCAGTACTTC.

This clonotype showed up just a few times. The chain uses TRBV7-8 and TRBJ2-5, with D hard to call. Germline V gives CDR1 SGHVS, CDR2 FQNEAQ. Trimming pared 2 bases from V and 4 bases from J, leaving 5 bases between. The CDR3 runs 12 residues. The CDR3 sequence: CASSLFGETQYF. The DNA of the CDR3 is TGTGCCAGCAGCTTATTTGGAGAGACCCAGTACTTC.

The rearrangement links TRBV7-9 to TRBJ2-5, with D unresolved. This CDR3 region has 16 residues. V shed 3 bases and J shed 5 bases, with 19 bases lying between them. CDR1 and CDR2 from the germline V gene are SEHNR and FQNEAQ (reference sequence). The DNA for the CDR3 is TGTGCCAGCAGCTTGAAAGGCGGCAGAGTAGGGGAGACCCAGTACTTC. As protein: CASSLKGGRVGETQYF.

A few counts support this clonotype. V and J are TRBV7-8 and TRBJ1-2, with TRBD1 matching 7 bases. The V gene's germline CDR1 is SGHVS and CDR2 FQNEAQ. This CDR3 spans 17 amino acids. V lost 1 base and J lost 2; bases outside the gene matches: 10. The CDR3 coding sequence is TGTGCCAGCAGCTTAGGAGAACAGGGGCGTCGAAACTATGGCTACACCTTC. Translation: CASSLGEQGRRNYGYTF. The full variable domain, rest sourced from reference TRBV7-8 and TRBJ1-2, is GAGVSQSPRYKVAKRGQDVALRCDPISGHVSLFWYQQALGQGPEFLTYFQNEAQLDKSGLPSDRFFAERPEGSVSTLKIQRTQQEDSAVYLCASSLGEQGRRNYGYTFGSGTRLTVV.

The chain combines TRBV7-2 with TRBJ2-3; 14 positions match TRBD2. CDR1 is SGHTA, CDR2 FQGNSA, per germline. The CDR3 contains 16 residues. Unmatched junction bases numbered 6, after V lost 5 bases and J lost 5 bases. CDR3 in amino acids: CASSPGLAGVQDTQYF. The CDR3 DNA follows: TGTGCCAGCAGCCCGGGACTAGCGGGAGTACAAGATACGCAGTATTTT.

The CDR3 bases are TGTGCCAGCAGCTTAAATAGCGGGAGTTCGGGAGAGACCCAGTACTTC. Translation gives CASSLNSGSSGETQYF. The gene calls are TRBV11-2 and TRBJ2-5; 9 nucleotides line up with TRBD2. There are 16 residues in the CDR3. V was pared by 2 bases and J by 4 bases, with 8 bases of the junction left unmatched. Germline V gene sequence: CDR1 SGHAT, CDR2 FQNNGV.